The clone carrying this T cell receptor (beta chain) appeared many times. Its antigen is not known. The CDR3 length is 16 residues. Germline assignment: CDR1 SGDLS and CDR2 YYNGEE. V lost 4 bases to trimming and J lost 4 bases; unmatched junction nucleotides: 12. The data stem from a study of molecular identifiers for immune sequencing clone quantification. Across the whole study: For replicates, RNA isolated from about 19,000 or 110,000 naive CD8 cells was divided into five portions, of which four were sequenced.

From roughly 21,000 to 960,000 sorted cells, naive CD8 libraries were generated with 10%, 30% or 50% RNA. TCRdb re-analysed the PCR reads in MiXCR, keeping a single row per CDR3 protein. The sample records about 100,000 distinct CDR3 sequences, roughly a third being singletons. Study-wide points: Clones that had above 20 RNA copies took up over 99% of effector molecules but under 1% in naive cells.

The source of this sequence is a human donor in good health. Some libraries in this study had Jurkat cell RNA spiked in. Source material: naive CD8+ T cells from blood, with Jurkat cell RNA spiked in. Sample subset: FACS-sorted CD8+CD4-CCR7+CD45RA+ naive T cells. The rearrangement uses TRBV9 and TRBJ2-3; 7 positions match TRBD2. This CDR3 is CASSPSSGEVADTQYF. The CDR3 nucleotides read TGTGCCAGCAGCCCCTCTAGCGGAGAGGTGGCAGATACGCAGTATTTT.